Below, 20 T cell receptor beta chains from the same sample are listed, as sequenced in a study of control samples from healthy donors and cancer patients. Sequencing used immunoSEQ multiplex PCR; TCRdb keeps in-frame clones, though not all of them. The sample records approximately 50,000 clones, just over 90% being singletons. The sequencing sample was made of PBMCs. The receptors stem from a man aged 25 to 40 with colorectal cancer.

This clone was counted once. The gene calls are TRBV2 and TRBJ2-5; 13 bases line up with TRBD2. The J segment lost 0 bases and the V segment lost 6 bases, leaving 16 bases of the junction unmatched. The CDR3 is made up of 20 amino acids. Germline CDR1 is SNHLY and CDR2 is FYNNEI. CDR3 amino acids: CASRKTRTGTSGVNQETQYF. CDR3 in DNA: TGTGCCAGCAGGAAAACAAGAACCGGGACTAGCGGGGTAAACCAAGAGACCCAGTACTTC. Using reference TRBV2 and TRBJ2-5 for the parts outside the CDR3, the full variable domain is EPEVTQTPSHQVTQMGQEVILRCVPISNHLYFYWYRQILGQKVEFLVSFYNNEISEKSEIFDDQFSVERPDGSNFTLKIRSTKLEDSAMYFCASRKTRTGTSGVNQETQYFGPGTRLLVL.

CDR3 nucleotides: TGTGCCAGCAGCCAAGACTCCGTTGGGACAGGGAAATACAATGAGCAGTTCTTC. This gives the protein CASSQDSVGTGKYNEQFF. The J gene is TRBJ2-1, the V gene TRBV3-1 (or the pseudogene TRBV3-2); TRBD1 agrees at 9 bases. Germline loops: CDR1 LGHDT, CDR2 YNNKEL (reference sequence). Trimming cost V 0 bases and J 4 bases; bases outside gene matches: 10. This CDR3 has 18 amino acids.

This clone was seen once. The chain couples TRBV9 to TRBJ1-1, with TRBD1 as a possible D gene (5 bases). Germline-derived CDR1 and CDR2 are SGDLS and YYNGEE. V shed 0 bases and J shed 2 bases, with 11 bases lying between them. The CDR3 is 15 amino acids. The CDR3 DNA is TGTGCCAGCAGCGTAGTAGGGACCGGTAACACTGAAGCTTTCTTT. This sequence encodes CASSVVGTGNTEAFF.

V is TRBV30 and J is TRBJ1-6, with D uncertain. The V and J ends lost 7 bases and 5 bases respectively, with 12 bases between them. Per germline, CDR1 GTSNPN and CDR2 SVGIG (reference sequence). This CDR3 spans 13 amino acids. CDR3 loop: CASTGSNNSPLHF. The DNA for the CDR3 is TGTGCCTCTACCGGGTCAAATAATTCACCCCTCCACTTT.

The V gene is TRBV27, the J gene TRBJ2-1; 10 bases align to TRBD2. The CDR3 covers 14 residues. Germline V CDR1 and CDR2: MNHEY, SMNVEV (reference sequence). V shed 10 bases and J 7 bases; nucleotides not matched to a gene: 10. Here the CDR3 reads CATMERGGRNEQFF. The CDR3, as DNA: TGTGCCACCATGGAGCGGGGGGGCCGGAATGAGCAGTTCTTC.

The V and J genes are TRBV5-6 and TRBJ1-6; D ambiguous. Trimming took off 4 bases at V and 3 bases at J, with 14 bases between the two ends. CDR1 and CDR2 from the germline V gene are SGHDT and YYEEEE. This CDR3 contains 16 residues. DNA for the CDR3: TGTGCCAGCAGCCACCGACGCGGATTCTATAATTCACCCCTCCACTTT. It specifies CASSHRRGFYNSPLHF.

This clone was detected once. The rearrangement uses TRBV6-2 or TRBV6-3 and TRBJ2-2; D may be TRBD2 (5 bases). CDR1 and CDR2 (germline): MNHEY, SVGEGT. V dropped 2 bases and J dropped 0 bases, with 10 bases sitting between them. The CDR3 sequence is 16 residues long. CDR3 nucleotide sequence: TGTGCCAGCAGTTACCGCGGGTACGCGAACACCGGGGAGCTGTTTTTT. The encoded protein is CASSYRGYANTGELFF.

This rearrangement joins TRBV5-4 to TRBJ1-2; no firm D call. V lost 0 bases to trimming and J lost 5 bases, with 8 bases between them. This CDR3 spans 13 amino acids. Germline V CDR1 and CDR2: SGHNT, YYREEE (reference sequence). The CDR3 here is CASSLVHKYGYTF. The CDR3 region has the DNA TGTGCCAGCAGCTTGGTTCATAAGTATGGCTACACCTTC.

A single count supports this clone. The chain couples TRBV25-1 to TRBJ2-1; 8 positions agree with TRBD2. From germline, CDR1 is MGHDK and CDR2 SYGVNS. The junction had 9 bases not matched to a gene; V was cut back by 4 bases and J by 4 bases. The length of the CDR3 is 16 residues. The CDR3 region has the DNA TGTGCCAGCAGTGGGACTAGCCGCTCGCGGTACAATGAGCAGTTCTTC. Its protein product is CASSGTSRSRYNEQFF.

The rearrangement uses TRBV30 and TRBJ2-7, with D tentatively TRBD1 (6 bases). Trimming removed 0 bases at V and 7 bases at J, with 13 bases between. The CDR3 covers 13 residues. The germline gives CDR1 GTSNPN, CDR2 SVGIG (reference sequence). CDR3 sequence reads: CAWSVAQGYEQYV. CDR3 DNA: TGTGCCTGGAGTGTCGCACAGGGATATGAGCAGTACGTC.

The chain recombines TRBV9 with TRBJ2-5, with D possibly being TRBD2 (6 bases). V was clipped by 0 bases and J by 5 bases, with 11 bases between them. Germline values: CDR1 SGDLS, CDR2 YYNGEE. The length of the CDR3 is 14 residues. The CDR3 DNA reads as TGTGCCAGCAGCGTAGCGGGGGTAAGGGAGACCCAGTACTTC. Protein: CASSVAGVRETQYF.

This clone was recorded only once. V and J are TRBV20-1 and TRBJ1-1; D call uncertain. V was trimmed by 6 bases and J by 4 bases, leaving 9 bases between them. The CDR3 has 11 residues. Per germline, CDR1 DFQATT and CDR2 SNEGSKA (reference sequence). As DNA, the CDR3 is TGCAGTGCCGCCAGCCCCACTGAAGCTTTCTTT. It specifies CSAASPTEAFF.

V usage is TRBV18 and J usage is TRBJ2-2; 10 bases are shared with TRBD1. V shed 3 bases, J shed 6 bases, and the junction held 4 bases outside the gene matches. In germline, CDR1 is KGHSH, CDR2 LQKENI. The CDR3 is 15 amino acids. CDR3 region: CASSPAGTGAGELFF. DNA for the CDR3: TGTGCCAGCTCACCGGCCGGGACAGGGGCCGGGGAGCTGTTTTTT.

The chain is built from TRBV18 and TRBJ1-1; 12 bases agree with TRBD1. Per germline, CDR1 KGHSH and CDR2 LQKENI. V gave up 5 bases and J gave up 4 bases; unmatched junction bases: 11. CDR3 size: 17 residues. The CDR3 nucleotides are TGTGCCAGCTCAAATCGGGGACAGGGGGCATTGACCACTGAAGCTTTCTTT. Translating gives CASSNRGQGALTTEAFF. Complete variable domain (other parts from reference TRBV18 and TRBJ1-1): NAGVMQNPRHLVRRRGQEARLRCSPMKGHSHVYWYRQLPEEGLKFMVYLQKENIIDESGMPKERFSAEFPKEGPSILRIQQVVRGDSAAYFCASSNRGQGALTTEAFFGQGTRLTVV.

The V call is TRBV19, the J call TRBJ2-3, with D possibly being TRBD1 (6 bases). The V end was cut by 5 bases, the J end by 1 base, with 10 bases between. Per the germline V gene, CDR1 is LNHDA and CDR2 is SQIVND (reference sequence). The CDR3 spans 14 residues. The CDR3 coding sequence is TGTGCCAGTAGTCTCAGGACAGGCACAGATACGCAGTATTTT. Encoded protein: CASSLRTGTDTQYF.

This chain links TRBV20-1 with TRBJ1-1; D gene ambiguous. The CDR3 consists of 10 residues. Trimming left V 5 bases short and J 2 bases short, with 3 bases between. Germline CDR1 reads DFQATT; CDR2 reads SNEGSKA (reference sequence). CDR3 loop: CSAHNTEAFF. In DNA, the CDR3 is TGCAGTGCTCACAACACTGAAGCTTTCTTT.

The J gene is TRBJ2-3, the V gene TRBV11-2, with D perhaps being TRBD1 or TRBD2 (5 bases each). Germline V lookup: CDR1 SGHAT, CDR2 FQNNGV. The CDR3 covers 16 residues. Trimming removed 5 bases from V and 5 bases from J, with 20 bases in between. The CDR3 loop is CASSRPSHGAGDTQYF. CDR3 DNA sequence: TGTGCCAGCAGCCGACCGTCCCACGGGGCAGGAGATACGCAGTATTTT.

V usage is TRBV5-1 and J usage is TRBJ2-3; 10 nucleotides line up with TRBD1. CDR1 and CDR2 (germline): SGHRS, YFSETQ. This CDR3 is built from 16 residues. With V trimmed by 4 bases and J by 2 bases, 7 bases remained unmatched. The DNA of the CDR3 is TGCGCCAGCAGCCTAGACAGGGGGCTACTCACAGATACGCAGTATTTT. Translating it yields CASSLDRGLLTDTQYF.

The chain couples TRBV27 to TRBJ1-1, with a possible D match to TRBD1 (6 bases). The CDR3 has 16 amino acids. Per the germline V gene, CDR1 is MNHEY and CDR2 is SMNVEV (reference sequence). The V and J ends lost 5 bases and 1 base respectively, with 17 bases between them. The CDR3: CASSAENRAWNTEAFF. CDR3 DNA: TGTGCCAGCAGTGCGGAGAACAGGGCCTGGAACACTGAAGCTTTCTTT.

The chain couples TRBV5-1 to TRBJ2-7; 8 bases line up with TRBD1. Per the germline V gene, CDR1 is SGHRS and CDR2 is YFSETQ. With V trimmed by 4 bases and J by 7 bases, 10 bases remained unmatched. This CDR3 region has 14 residues. The CDR3 nucleotides are TGCGCCAGCAGCCCAGGGGGCCTGGGGGGAGAGCAGTACTTC. Amino acid sequence: CASSPGGLGGEQYF.